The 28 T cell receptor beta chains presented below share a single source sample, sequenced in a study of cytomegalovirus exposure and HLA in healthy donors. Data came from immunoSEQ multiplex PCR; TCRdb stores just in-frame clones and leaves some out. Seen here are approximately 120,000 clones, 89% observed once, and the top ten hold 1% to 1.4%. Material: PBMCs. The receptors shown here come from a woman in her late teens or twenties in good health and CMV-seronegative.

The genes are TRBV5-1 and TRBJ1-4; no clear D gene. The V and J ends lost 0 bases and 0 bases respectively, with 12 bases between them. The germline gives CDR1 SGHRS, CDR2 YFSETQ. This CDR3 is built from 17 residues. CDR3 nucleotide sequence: TGCGCCAGCAGCTTGGATGATTACACCACAACTAATGAAAAACTGTTTTTT. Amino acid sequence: CASSLDDYTTTNEKLFF.

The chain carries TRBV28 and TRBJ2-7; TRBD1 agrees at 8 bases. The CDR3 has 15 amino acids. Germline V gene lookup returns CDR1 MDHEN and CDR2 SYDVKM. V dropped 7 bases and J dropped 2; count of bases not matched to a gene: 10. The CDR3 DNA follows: TGTGCCAGCACCAGGACCGGGACAGGAACCTACGAGCAGTACTTC. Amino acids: CASTRTGTGTYEQYF. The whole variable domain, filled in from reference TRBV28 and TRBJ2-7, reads DVKVTQSSRYLVKRTGEKVFLECVQDMDHENMFWYRQDPGLGLRLIYFSYDVKMKEKGDIPEGYSVSREKKERFSLILESASTNQTSMYLCASTRTGTGTYEQYFGPGTRLTVT.

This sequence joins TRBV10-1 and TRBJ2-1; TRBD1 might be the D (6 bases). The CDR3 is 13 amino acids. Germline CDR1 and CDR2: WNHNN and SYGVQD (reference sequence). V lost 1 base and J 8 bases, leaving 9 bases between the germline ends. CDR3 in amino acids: CASSEYRADEQFF. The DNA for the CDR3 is TGCGCCAGCAGTGAGTACAGGGCGGATGAGCAGTTCTTC.

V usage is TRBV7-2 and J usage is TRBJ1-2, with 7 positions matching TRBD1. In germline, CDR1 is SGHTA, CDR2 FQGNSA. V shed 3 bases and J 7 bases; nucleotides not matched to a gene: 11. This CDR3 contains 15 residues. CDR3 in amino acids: CASSLQKGARGGYTF. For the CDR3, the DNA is TGTGCCAGCAGCTTGCAGAAGGGGGCTCGGGGTGGCTACACCTTC.

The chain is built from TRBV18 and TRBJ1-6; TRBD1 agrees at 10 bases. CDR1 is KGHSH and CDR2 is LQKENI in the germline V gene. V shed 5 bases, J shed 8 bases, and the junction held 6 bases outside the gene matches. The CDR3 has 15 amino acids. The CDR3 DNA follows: TGTGCCAGCTCATCAATCGGACAGGGGGATTCACCCCTCCACTTT. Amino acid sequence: CASSSIGQGDSPLHF.

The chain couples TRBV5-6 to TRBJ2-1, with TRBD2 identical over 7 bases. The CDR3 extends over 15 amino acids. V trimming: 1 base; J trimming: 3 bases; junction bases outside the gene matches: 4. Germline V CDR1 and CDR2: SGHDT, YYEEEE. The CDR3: CASSLLGGGYNEQFF. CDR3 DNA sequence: TGTGCCAGCAGCTTGTTGGGCGGGGGCTACAATGAGCAGTTCTTC.

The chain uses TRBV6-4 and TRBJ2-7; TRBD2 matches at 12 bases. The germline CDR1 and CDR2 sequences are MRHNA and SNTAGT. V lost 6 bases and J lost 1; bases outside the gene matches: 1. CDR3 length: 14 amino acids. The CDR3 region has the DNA TGTGCCAGCAGGCTAGCGGGAGGGTCCTACGAGCAGTACTTC. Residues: CASRLAGGSYEQYF.

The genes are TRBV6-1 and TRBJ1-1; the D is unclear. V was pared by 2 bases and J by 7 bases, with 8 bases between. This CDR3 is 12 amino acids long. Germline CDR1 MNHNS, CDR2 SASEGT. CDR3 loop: CASSEHTDEAFF. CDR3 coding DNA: TGTGCCAGCAGTGAACATACAGATGAAGCTTTCTTT.

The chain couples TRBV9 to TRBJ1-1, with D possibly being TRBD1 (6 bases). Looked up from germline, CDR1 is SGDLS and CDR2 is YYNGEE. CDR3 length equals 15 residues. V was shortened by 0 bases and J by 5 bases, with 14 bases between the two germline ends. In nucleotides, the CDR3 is TGTGCCAGCAGCGTAGGAAGGGGGGGTTGGACTGAAGCTTTCTTT. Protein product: CASSVGRGGWTEAFF.

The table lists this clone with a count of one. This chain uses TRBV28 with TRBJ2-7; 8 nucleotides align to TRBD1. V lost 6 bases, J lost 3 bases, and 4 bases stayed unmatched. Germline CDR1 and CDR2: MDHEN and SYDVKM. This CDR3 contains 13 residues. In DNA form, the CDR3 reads TGTGCCAGCAGCTCGGGACAGGACTACGAGCAGTACTTC. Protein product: CASSSGQDYEQYF.

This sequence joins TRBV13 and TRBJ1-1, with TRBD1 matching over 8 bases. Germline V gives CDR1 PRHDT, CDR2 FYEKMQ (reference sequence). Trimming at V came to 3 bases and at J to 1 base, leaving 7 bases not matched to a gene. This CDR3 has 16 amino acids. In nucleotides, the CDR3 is TGTGCCAGCAGCTTGTGGACAGGGTCGGGGAACACTGAAGCTTTCTTT. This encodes CASSLWTGSGNTEAFF.

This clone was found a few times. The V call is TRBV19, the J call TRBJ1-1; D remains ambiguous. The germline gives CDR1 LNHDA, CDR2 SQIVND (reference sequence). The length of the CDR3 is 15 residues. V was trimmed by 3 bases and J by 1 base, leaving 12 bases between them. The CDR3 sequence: CASSIFGSSNTEAFF. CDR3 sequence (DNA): TGTGCCAGTAGTATCTTCGGGTCTTCGAACACTGAAGCTTTCTTT.

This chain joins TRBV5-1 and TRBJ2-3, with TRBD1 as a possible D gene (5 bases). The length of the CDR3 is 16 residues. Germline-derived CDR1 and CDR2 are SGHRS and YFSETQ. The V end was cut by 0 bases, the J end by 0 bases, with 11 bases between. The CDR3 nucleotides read TGCGCCAGCAGCTTGGGGGGCTCGGAGAGCACAGATACGCAGTATTTT. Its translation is CASSLGGSESTDTQYF.

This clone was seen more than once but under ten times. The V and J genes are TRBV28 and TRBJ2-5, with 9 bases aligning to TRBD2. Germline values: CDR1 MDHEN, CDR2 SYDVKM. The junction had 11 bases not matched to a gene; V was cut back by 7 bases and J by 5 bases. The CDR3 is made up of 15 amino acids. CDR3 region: CASNGVAGVGETQYF. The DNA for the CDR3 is TGTGCCAGCAACGGGGTAGCGGGAGTTGGTGAGACCCAGTACTTC.

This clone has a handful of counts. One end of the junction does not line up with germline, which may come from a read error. The CDR3 spells CASRTAEDRYGKSF. The CDR3 DNA follows: TGTGCCAGCAGGACGGCGGAGGATAGGTATGGAAAAAGCTTC. V is TRBV6-1 and J is TRBJ1-2; D remains ambiguous. The CDR3 covers 14 residues. Germline CDR1 MNHNS, CDR2 SASEGT.

The CDR3 here is CASNLSNQPQHF. The CDR3 DNA is TGTGCCAGCAACTTGAGCAATCAGCCCCAGCATTTT. The J gene is TRBJ1-5, the V gene TRBV6-6; D is ambiguous. Trimming left V 7 bases short and J 1 base short, with 5 bases between. Germline V gene lookup returns CDR1 MNHNY and CDR2 SVGAGI (reference sequence). The CDR3 runs to 12 residues.

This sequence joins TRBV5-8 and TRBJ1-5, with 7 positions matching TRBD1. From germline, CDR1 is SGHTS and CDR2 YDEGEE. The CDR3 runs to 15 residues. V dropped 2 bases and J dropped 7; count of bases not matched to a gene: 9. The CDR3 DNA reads TGTGCCAGCAGCTTCACTAGACAGGGTGGGCAGCCCCAGCATTTT. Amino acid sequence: CASSFTRQGGQPQHF. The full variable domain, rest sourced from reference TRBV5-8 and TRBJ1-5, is EAGVTQSPTHLIKTRGQQATLRCSPISGHTSVYWYQQALGLGLQFLLWYDEGEERNRGNFPPRFSGRQFPNYSSELNVNALELEDSALYLCASSFTRQGGQPQHFGDGTRLSIL.

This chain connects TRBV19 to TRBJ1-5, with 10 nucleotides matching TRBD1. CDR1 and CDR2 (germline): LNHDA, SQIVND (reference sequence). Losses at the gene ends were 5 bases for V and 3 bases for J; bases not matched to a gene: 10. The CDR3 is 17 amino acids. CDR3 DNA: TGTGCCAGTAGTTCCGGACAGGGGGTGGGGTACAATCAGCCCCAGCATTTT. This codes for CASSSGQGVGYNQPQHF.

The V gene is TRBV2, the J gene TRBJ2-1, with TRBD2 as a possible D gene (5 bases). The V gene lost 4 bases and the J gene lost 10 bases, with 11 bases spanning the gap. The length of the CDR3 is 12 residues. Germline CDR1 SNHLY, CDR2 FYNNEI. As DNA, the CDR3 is TGTGCCAGCAGTGTATTAGGGAGCGAGCAGTTCTTC. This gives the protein CASSVLGSEQFF.

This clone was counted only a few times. CDR3 loop: CASKYSLGEQYF. The CDR3 bases are TGTGCCAGCAAATACAGCCTTGGCGAGCAGTACTTC. The genes are TRBV28 and TRBJ2-7; D unclear. The V end lost 7 bases, the J end lost 6 bases, and 13 bases lay between the germline ends. Germline lookup yields CDR1 MDHEN and CDR2 SYDVKM. The CDR3 loop spans 12 amino acids.

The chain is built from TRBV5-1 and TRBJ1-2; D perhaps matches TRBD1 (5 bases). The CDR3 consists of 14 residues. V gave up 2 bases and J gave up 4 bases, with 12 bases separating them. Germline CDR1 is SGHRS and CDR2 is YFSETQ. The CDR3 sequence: CASSLPDRSYGYTF. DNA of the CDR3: TGCGCCAGCAGCTTACCCGACAGATCCTATGGCTACACCTTC.

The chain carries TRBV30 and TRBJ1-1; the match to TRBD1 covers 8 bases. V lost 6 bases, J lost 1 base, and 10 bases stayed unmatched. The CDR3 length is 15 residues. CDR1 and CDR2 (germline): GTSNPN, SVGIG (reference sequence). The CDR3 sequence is CACEPTGTGNTEAFF. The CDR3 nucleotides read TGTGCCTGTGAGCCCACCGGGACAGGGAACACTGAAGCTTTCTTT. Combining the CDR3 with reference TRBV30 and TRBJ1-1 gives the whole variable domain SQTIHQWPATLVQPVGSPLSLECTVEGTSNPNLYWYRQAAGRGLQLLFYSVGIGQISSEVPQNLSASRPQDRQFILSSKKLLLSDSGFYLCACEPTGTGNTEAFFGQGTRLTVV.

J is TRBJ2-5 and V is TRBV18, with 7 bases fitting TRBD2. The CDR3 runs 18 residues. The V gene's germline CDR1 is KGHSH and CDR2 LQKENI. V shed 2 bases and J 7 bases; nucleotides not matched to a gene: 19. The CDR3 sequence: CASSPRAPGGSDWGTQYF. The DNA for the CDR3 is TGTGCCAGCTCACCAAGAGCCCCGGGAGGTTCTGACTGGGGGACCCAGTACTTC. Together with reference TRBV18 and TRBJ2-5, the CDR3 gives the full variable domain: NAGVMQNPRHLVRRRGQEARLRCSPMKGHSHVYWYRQLPEEGLKFMVYLQKENIIDESGMPKERFSAEFPKEGPSILRIQQVVRGDSAAYFCASSPRAPGGSDWGTQYFGPGTRLLVL.

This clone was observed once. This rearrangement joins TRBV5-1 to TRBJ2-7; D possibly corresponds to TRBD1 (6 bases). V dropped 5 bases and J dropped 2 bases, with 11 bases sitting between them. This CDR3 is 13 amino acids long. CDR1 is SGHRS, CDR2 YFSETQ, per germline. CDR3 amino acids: CASRDSSTYEQYF. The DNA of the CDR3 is TGCGCCAGCAGGGACAGCTCTACCTACGAGCAGTACTTC. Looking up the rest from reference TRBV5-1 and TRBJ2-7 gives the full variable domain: KAGVTQTPRYLIKTRGQQVTLSCSPISGHRSVSWYQQTPGQGLQFLFEYFSETQRNKGNFPGRFSGRQFSNSRSEMNVSTLELGDSALYLCASRDSSTYEQYFGPGTRLTVT.

The DNA for the CDR3 is TGTGCCAGCGGTGTCCTCTGGGACAGGGATGGCTACACCTTC. This translates into CASGVLWDRDGYTF. The genes are TRBV27 and TRBJ1-2, with 9 bases lining up with TRBD1. V was pared by 8 bases and J by 6 bases, with 10 bases of the junction left unmatched. The CDR3 length is 14 residues. Germline CDR1 reads MNHEY; CDR2 reads SMNVEV (reference sequence).

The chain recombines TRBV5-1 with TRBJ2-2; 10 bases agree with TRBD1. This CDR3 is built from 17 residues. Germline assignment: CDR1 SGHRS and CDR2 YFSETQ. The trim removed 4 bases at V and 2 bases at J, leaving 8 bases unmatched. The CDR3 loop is CASSGGQGIGNTGELFF. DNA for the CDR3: TGCGCCAGCAGCGGGGGACAGGGGATAGGAAACACCGGGGAGCTGTTTTTT.

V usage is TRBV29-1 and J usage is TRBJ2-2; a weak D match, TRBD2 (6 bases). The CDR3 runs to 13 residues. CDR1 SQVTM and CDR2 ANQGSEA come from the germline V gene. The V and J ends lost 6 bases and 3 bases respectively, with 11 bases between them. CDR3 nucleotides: TGCAGCGTCCTGGGACTGTACACCGGGGAGCTGTTTTTT. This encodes CSVLGLYTGELFF.

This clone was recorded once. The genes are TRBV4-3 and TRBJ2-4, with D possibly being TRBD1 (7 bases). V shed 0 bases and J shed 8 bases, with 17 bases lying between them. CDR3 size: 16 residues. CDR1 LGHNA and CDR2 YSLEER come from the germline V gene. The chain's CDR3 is CASSQDMGRGDDIQYF. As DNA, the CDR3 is TGCGCCAGCAGCCAAGATATGGGCAGGGGGGATGACATTCAGTACTTC.